The clone carrying this T cell receptor beta chain appeared a single time. This entry belongs to a study of blood T cell repertoires in COVID-19. Looking at the study overall: T cells, B-cell-depleted T cells, or PBMCs supplied cDNA or gDNA.

The germline V gene encodes CDR1 MGHRA and CDR2 YSYEKL. V trimming: 4 bases; J trimming: 4 bases; junction bases outside the gene matches: 8. The CDR3 loop spans 16 amino acids. This table comes from immunoSEQ multiplex PCR, and its TCRdb copy is limited to in-frame clones, with some not included. The data contain 150,000 to 200,000 clones, around 80% of them singletons. The chain joins TRBV4-1 to TRBJ2-3; 10 positions agree with TRBD1. Sequenced input: peripheral blood. The source is a woman aged 55-69 years with COVID-19, enrolled during active disease. CDR3 DNA sequence: TGCGCCAGCAGCCTGATCCCGACAGGGGGCCCAGATACGCAGTATTTT. This gives the protein CASSLIPTGGPDTQYF.